This T cell receptor beta chain was profiled in a study of tumor-infiltrating lymphocytes in primary liver carcinoma. About the research overall: Both sexes were represented among patients, who were 30 to 69 years old. Stage T1-T3 N0M0 and a size of roughly 4.2 to 10 cm characterized the tumors.

CDR1 is LGHNA, CDR2 YSLEER, per germline. The germline V and J ends were trimmed by 0 bases and 0 bases, with 8 bases remaining between them. The CDR3 runs 15 residues. With respect to this clonotype: Possible read error: a much larger clone is one base away.

The input was around 0.5 ug total RNA; TCR beta cDNA was made from it with a constant-region primer. ARM-PCR, slightly modified, supplied the TCR beta libraries through three nested multiplex PCR rounds. The two initial PCR rounds, ten to eleven cycles each, used TRBV1-TRBV30 forward and C-beta reverse primers. TCRdb fed the multiplex PCR reads into MiXCR, producing one record per CDR3 protein. Among 300,000 to 400,000 distinct CDR3 sequences listed, about two thirds were seen once. Researchers drew blood RNA from unsorted whole blood and extracted germline DNA as well. Approximately 4 milliliters of peripheral blood were drawn preoperatively.

Input material: peripheral blood. The sequence derives from a man aged 35 to 55 with primary liver carcinoma and hepatitis B virus infection. The chain couples TRBV4-3 to TRBJ1-1, with a tentative D call TRBD1 (5 bases). The CDR3 protein is CASSQDQTVNTEAFF. CDR3 sequence (DNA): TGCGCCAGCAGCCAAGATCAGACAGTGAACACTGAAGCTTTCTTT.